Listed here are 15 T cell receptor beta chains from one sample, sequenced in a study of blood T cell repertoires in COVID-19. The table came from immunoSEQ multiplex PCR; TCRdb's copy has only in-frame clones and leaves some out. The sample shows some 38,000 clones, approximately 81% of them seen only once. The sequenced sample was peripheral blood. Source of these receptors: a man aged 55 to 70 in a cohort sampled during active COVID-19.

The chain joins TRBV18 to TRBJ1-1, with D unresolved. The CDR3 is 13 residues long. Germline CDR1 and CDR2: KGHSH and LQKENI. The V end lost 3 bases, the J end lost 3 bases, and 8 bases lay between the germline ends. CDR3 DNA sequence: TGTGCCAGCTCACCTACGCGGGACACTGAAGCTTTCTTT. Its protein is CASSPTRDTEAFF.

The chain uses TRBV7-2 and TRBJ2-5; weak D call: TRBD1 (6 bases). The V end lost 5 bases, the J end lost 5 bases, and 12 bases lay between the germline ends. The CDR3 runs 13 residues. In germline, CDR1 is SGHTA, CDR2 FQGNSA. This CDR3 reads CASSVTGAETQYF. Here the CDR3 DNA reads TGTGCCAGCAGCGTGACAGGCGCGGAGACCCAGTACTTC.

V usage is TRBV5-1 and J usage is TRBJ2-7; 9 bases are a match to TRBD1. Germline CDR1 SGHRS, CDR2 YFSETQ. There are 16 residues in the CDR3. Trimming took 0 bases from V and 3 from J; bases not matched to a gene: 7. CDR3 coding DNA: TGCGCCAGCAGCTTGGCCAAACAGGGGGCCGTCTACGAGCAGTACTTC. This translates into CASSLAKQGAVYEQYF.

The CDR3 loop reads CASSHPTSYEQYF. CDR3 DNA: TGTGCCAGCTCCCACCCAACGAGCTACGAGCAGTACTTC. The chain joins TRBV18 to TRBJ2-7, with D uncertain. The germline V gene has CDR1 KGHSH and CDR2 LQKENI. V was clipped by 6 bases and J by 3 bases, with 12 bases between them. The CDR3 is made up of 13 amino acids.

CDR3 amino acids: CSVEESGGGYTF. The CDR3 DNA sequence: TGCAGCGTTGAAGAAAGCGGGGGAGGCTACACCTTC. The J gene is TRBJ1-2, the V gene TRBV29-1, with D maybe TRBD1 (5 bases). There are 12 residues in the CDR3. CDR1 and CDR2 from the germline V gene are SQVTM and ANQGSEA. Trimming took off 0 bases at V and 8 bases at J, with 10 bases between the two ends. The variable domain in full, with the rest retrieved from reference TRBV29-1 and TRBJ1-2, is SAVISQKPSRDICQRGTSLTIQCQVDSQVTMMFWYRQQPGQSLTLIATANQGSEATYESGFVIDKFPISRPNLTFSTLTVSNMSPEDSSIYLCSVEESGGGYTFGSGTRLTVV.

J is TRBJ1-5 and V is TRBV7-8, with D possibly matching TRBD1 (6 bases). The CDR3 totals 16 residues. Per germline, CDR1 SGHVS and CDR2 FQNEAQ. V shed 5 bases and J shed 1 base, with 15 bases lying between them. DNA of the CDR3: TGTGCCAGCAGCCCAAGGCCGGACAGCAGCAATCAGCCCCAGCATTTT. It encodes CASSPRPDSSNQPQHF.

This clone came up once. The chain employs TRBV19 and TRBJ1-3; D gene uncertain. The CDR3 contains 16 residues. Trimming took off 3 bases at V and 0 bases at J, with 12 bases between the two ends. Germline values: CDR1 LNHDA, CDR2 SQIVND (reference sequence). CDR3 protein: CASSIPSANSGNTIYF. The CDR3 DNA is TGTGCCAGTAGTATCCCTTCAGCGAACTCTGGAAACACCATATATTTT.

The chain couples TRBV27 to TRBJ1-1; the D gene is possibly TRBD1 (5 bases). Trimming left V 3 bases short and J 0 bases short, with 8 bases between. CDR3 length: 14 amino acids. Germline V gives CDR1 MNHEY, CDR2 SMNVEV (reference sequence). The CDR3 is CASSFSGLNTEAFF. The CDR3 nucleotides read TGTGCCAGCAGTTTTTCAGGGTTGAACACTGAAGCTTTCTTT.

There are a few counts of this clone. Here the CDR3 reads CASSGRTGGDTQYF. CDR3 bases: TGTGCCAGCAGTGGACGGACAGGAGGAGATACGCAGTATTTT. This chain connects TRBV27 to TRBJ2-3; 7 bases are shared with TRBD1. Germline-derived CDR1 and CDR2 are MNHEY and SMNVEV (reference sequence). The J segment lost 5 bases and the V segment lost 5 bases, leaving 7 bases of the junction unmatched. The CDR3 is 14 amino acids.

The genes are TRBV15 and TRBJ2-3; 10 bases line up with TRBD2. This CDR3 spans 15 amino acids. V was pared by 3 bases and J by 5 bases, with 5 bases of the junction left unmatched. Germline V gene data show CDR1 as LNHNV and CDR2 as YYDKDF (reference sequence). The CDR3 DNA follows: TGTGCCACCAGCAGGGCTCTAGCGGGGGAAGATACGCAGTATTTT. Translating it yields CATSRALAGEDTQYF.

This clone was seen a few times. CDR3 sequence: CASSLATSQSNTGELFF. The DNA of the CDR3 is TGCGCCAGCAGCTTGGCAACTAGCCAATCGAACACCGGGGAGCTGTTTTTT. The gene calls are TRBV5-1 and TRBJ2-2, with D maybe TRBD2 (6 bases). This CDR3 region has 17 residues. Germline V lookup: CDR1 SGHRS, CDR2 YFSETQ. The V end lost 0 bases, the J end lost 0 bases, and 12 bases lay between the germline ends.

J is TRBJ2-7 and V is TRBV15; 7 nucleotides match TRBD1. V gave up 4 bases and J gave up 7 bases; unmatched junction bases: 13. From germline, CDR1 is LNHNV and CDR2 YYDKDF (reference sequence). This CDR3 is built from 15 residues. The chain's CDR3 is CATSIYRGPRWEQYF. As DNA, the CDR3 is TGTGCCACCAGCATTTACAGGGGCCCCCGGTGGGAGCAGTACTTC.

This rearrangement joins TRBV28 to TRBJ2-3; TRBD2 agrees at 9 bases. The CDR3 has 14 residues. The V gene end was trimmed by 4 bases and the J gene end by 4 bases; junction bases not matched to a gene: 3. Germline V lookup: CDR1 MDHEN, CDR2 SYDVKM. CDR3 loop: CASSSQRGADTQYF. The CDR3 DNA follows: TGTGCCAGCAGTTCCCAGCGGGGGGCAGATACGCAGTATTTT.

This sequence joins TRBV6-2 or TRBV6-3 and TRBJ1-5; D remains unclear. V lost 2 bases and J lost 2, with 7 bases in between. There are 14 residues in the CDR3. Germline lookup yields CDR1 MNHEY and CDR2 SVGEGT. CDR3 sequence: CASSYRGGNQPQHF. The CDR3 DNA is TGTGCCAGCAGTTACCGGGGAGGCAATCAGCCCCAGCATTTT.

This chain uses TRBV24-1 with TRBJ2-6; D is perhaps TRBD2 (6 bases). The length of the CDR3 is 13 residues. Trimming left V 6 bases short and J 4 bases short, with 6 bases between. Germline V gene sequence: CDR1 KGHDR, CDR2 SFDVKD. CDR3: CATSRGGANVLTF. CDR3 DNA: TGTGCCACCAGTCGGGGGGGGGCCAACGTCCTGACTTTC.